A single sample gave rise to the 22 T cell receptor beta chains below, sequenced in a study of cytomegalovirus exposure and HLA in healthy donors. Use of 60 Vbeta and 13 Jbeta primers characterized the PCR. Only in-frame clones appear in the TCRdb table, and some are missing; sequencing was by immunoSEQ multiplex PCR. The data hold over 85,000 clones, with roughly 78% observed a single time. The sequenced sample was PBMCs. These receptors were obtained from a woman in her twenties or thirties in good health and CMV-seronegative.

This chain uses TRBV5-1 with TRBJ2-1; a possible D gene is TRBD2 (5 bases). Germline CDR1 and CDR2: SGHRS and YFSETQ. CDR3 length: 12 residues. Trimming pared 4 bases from V and 8 bases from J, leaving 10 bases between. CDR3 bases: TGCGCCAGCAGCAAAACTAGTTATGAGCAGTTCTTC. Translation gives CASSKTSYEQFF.

This chain uses TRBV4-3 with TRBJ1-5, with 7 bases that match TRBD1. Germline V gene sequence: CDR1 LGHNA, CDR2 YSLEER. The CDR3 totals 15 residues. The V and J ends lost 2 bases and 1 base, in that order; junction bases with no gene match: 2. The CDR3 nucleotides are TGCGCCAGCAGCCAAACGACAGGGAGCAATCAGCCCCAGCATTTT. This codes for CASSQTTGSNQPQHF.

CDR3 sequence reads: CASRHPGGNQPQHF. The CDR3, as DNA: TGCGCCAGCAGACATCCAGGGGGCAATCAGCCCCAGCATTTT. This chain connects TRBV4-1 to TRBJ1-5; TRBD1 might be the D (6 bases). Germline lookup yields CDR1 MGHRA and CDR2 YSYEKL. The CDR3 length is 14 residues. The V gene lost 6 bases and the J gene lost 2 bases, with 11 bases spanning the gap.

The chain uses TRBV9 and TRBJ2-3, with 8 bases aligning to TRBD1. Germline V gives CDR1 SGDLS, CDR2 YYNGEE. Germline trimming cut 4 bases from V and 1 base from J; bases unmatched to any gene: 8. CDR3 length equals 16 residues. The CDR3 region is CASSFRQGTGTDTQYF. The CDR3 nucleotides read TGTGCCAGCAGCTTCCGACAGGGGACTGGCACAGATACGCAGTATTTT.

V usage is TRBV7-2 and J usage is TRBJ2-7; perhaps TRBD2 as D (5 bases). Per germline, CDR1 SGHTA and CDR2 FQGNSA. The CDR3 extends over 14 amino acids. Trimming left V 2 bases short and J 5 bases short, with 13 bases between. The CDR3 region is CASSLRGFDNEQYF. As DNA, the CDR3 is TGTGCCAGCAGCTTACGAGGGTTTGATAACGAGCAGTACTTC.

J is TRBJ1-5 and V is TRBV6-5; a possible D gene is TRBD1 (5 bases). Per the germline V gene, CDR1 is MNHEY and CDR2 is SVGAGI. This CDR3 has 16 residues. V was clipped by 0 bases and J by 0 bases, with 9 bases between them. The CDR3 nucleotides are TGTGCCAGCAGTTACTCGACAGCGCCTAGCAATCAGCCCCAGCATTTT. Encoded protein: CASSYSTAPSNQPQHF.

The chain employs TRBV4-3 and TRBJ2-3; 10 bases are a match to TRBD2. Germline V CDR1 and CDR2: LGHNA, YSLEER. The CDR3 length is 16 residues. The J segment lost 7 bases and the V segment lost 5 bases, leaving 12 bases of the junction unmatched. DNA for the CDR3: TGCGCCAGCAGCGAAGGCGTGGCTAGCGGGAGTTATACGCAGTATTTT. Protein product: CASSEGVASGSYTQYF.

The genes are TRBV28 and TRBJ1-2; 7 bases are shared with TRBD1. CDR3 length: 15 amino acids. Germline values: CDR1 MDHEN, CDR2 SYDVKM. Germline trimming cut 3 bases from V and 4 bases from J; bases unmatched to any gene: 8. As DNA, the CDR3 is TGTGCCAGCAGTTTTTTCCAGGGGGATGTCTATGGCTACACCTTC. It translates to CASSFFQGDVYGYTF.

V usage is TRBV29-1 and J usage is TRBJ1-1; D unclear. In germline, CDR1 is SQVTM, CDR2 ANQGSEA. The CDR3 contains 12 residues. Trimming removed 4 bases at V and 5 bases at J, with 11 bases between. The CDR3 DNA reads TGCAGCGTTGCAATAGCGGGGACTGAAGCTTTCTTT. Its protein is CSVAIAGTEAFF.

The V and J genes are TRBV4-2 and TRBJ2-7, with TRBD1 matching 8 bases. The CDR3 is 18 residues long. Trimming took 1 base from V and 0 from J; bases not matched to a gene: 11. Germline V gene lookup returns CDR1 LGHNA and CDR2 YNFKEQ. Here the CDR3 reads CASSQAGRTGSSSYEQYF. The CDR3 coding sequence is TGTGCCAGCAGCCAAGCCGGAAGGACAGGGTCGAGCTCCTACGAGCAGTACTTC.

J is TRBJ2-1 and V is TRBV5-6; D gene uncertain. Germline lookup yields CDR1 SGHDT and CDR2 YYEEEE. The CDR3 runs 14 residues. V dropped 0 bases and J dropped 8 bases, with 12 bases sitting between them. CDR3 DNA sequence: TGTGCCAGCAGCTTGGGCTGGCTGGTGGATGAGCAGTTCTTC. Its protein product is CASSLGWLVDEQFF.

CDR3 sequence: CASSIHAEETQYF. DNA for the CDR3: TGTGCCAGCAGCATACACGCGGAAGAGACCCAGTACTTC. The chain is built from TRBV6-1 and TRBJ2-5; D not certain. V lost 6 bases and J lost 3, with 11 bases in between. CDR1 and CDR2 from the germline V gene are MNHNS and SASEGT. The CDR3 is 13 amino acids.

This clone was counted only a few times. The chain employs TRBV5-5 and TRBJ2-7, with 7 bases fitting TRBD1. Trimming took 0 bases from V and 5 from J; bases not matched to a gene: 5. Germline CDR1 and CDR2: SGHKS and YYEKEE (reference sequence). CDR3 size: 14 residues. Written as DNA, the CDR3 is TGTGCCAGCAGCTTGGCCCCCAGGGGGAACGAGCAGTACTTC. It codes for CASSLAPRGNEQYF.

This chain connects TRBV15 to TRBJ2-7; TRBD2 is a possible D gene (5 bases). V lost 8 bases, J lost 5 bases, and 16 bases lay in between. This CDR3 has 13 residues. Germline-derived CDR1 and CDR2 are LNHNV and YYDKDF (reference sequence). CDR3 in amino acids: CATRSTEAHEQYF. The CDR3, as DNA: TGTGCCACCCGCTCGACGGAGGCCCACGAGCAGTACTTC.

CDR3: CASSLPSGTGYEQYF. DNA for the CDR3: TGTGCCAGCAGCTTACCCTCCGGGACAGGCTACGAGCAGTACTTC. The chain combines TRBV7-9 with TRBJ2-7, with 8 nucleotides matching TRBD1. The ends lost 2 bases at V and 3 bases at J; junction bases unmatched: 6. Germline CDR1 and CDR2: SEHNR and FQNEAQ (reference sequence). The CDR3 contains 15 residues.

The V gene is TRBV4-1, the J gene TRBJ1-5; tentatively, D is TRBD1 (5 bases). The CDR3 has 14 amino acids. Trimming took 3 bases from V and 6 from J, leaving 12 bases between them. Looked up from germline, CDR1 is MGHRA and CDR2 is YSYEKL. The CDR3 DNA follows: TGCGCCAGCAGCCAGCAGCAGGGAACTCAGCCCCAGCATTTT. Translating gives CASSQQQGTQPQHF.

V usage is TRBV28 and J usage is TRBJ1-5; D unclear. The V gene's germline CDR1 is MDHEN and CDR2 SYDVKM. V lost 2 bases, J lost 6 bases, and 17 bases lay in between. The CDR3 is made up of 16 amino acids. The CDR3 coding sequence is TGTGCCAGCAGTTTAACTGGAGTCGATATGAGTCAGCCCCAGCATTTT. Amino acid sequence: CASSLTGVDMSQPQHF.

This chain joins TRBV19 and TRBJ1-5, with D possibly matching TRBD1 (6 bases). The CDR3 has 13 amino acids. Trimming took 10 bases from V and 7 from J, leaving 17 bases between them. Germline assignment: CDR1 LNHDA and CDR2 SQIVND (reference sequence). CDR3 DNA: TGTGCCACCGAGACAGGAAGAGACCAGCCCCAGCATTTT. It translates to CATETGRDQPQHF.

Only one count was recorded for this clone. The V gene is TRBV5-4, the J gene TRBJ1-1; 8 bases are shared with TRBD1. V was pared by 3 bases and J by 1 base, with 8 bases of the junction left unmatched. The CDR3 extends over 16 amino acids. Germline V CDR1 and CDR2: SGHNT, YYREEE (reference sequence). CDR3 DNA sequence: TGTGCCAGCAGCTCGAGAGACAGGGGACCGAACACTGAAGCTTTCTTT. Translated: CASSSRDRGPNTEAFF.

The V and J genes are TRBV13 and TRBJ2-7; 9 bases are shared with TRBD2. The junction had 13 bases not matched to a gene; V was cut back by 4 bases and J by 0 bases. This CDR3 has 18 residues. The germline gives CDR1 PRHDT, CDR2 FYEKMQ (reference sequence). This CDR3 is CASSSFGTSSTSSYEQYF. For the CDR3, the DNA is TGTGCCAGCAGCTCCTTCGGGACTAGCTCAACGAGCTCCTACGAGCAGTACTTC.

The rearrangement links TRBV4-1 to TRBJ1-2; the D gene is possibly TRBD1 (5 bases). The CDR3 length is 18 residues. Per germline, CDR1 MGHRA and CDR2 YSYEKL. V was pared by 0 bases and J by 0 bases, with 17 bases between. CDR3 DNA: TGCGCCAGCAGCCAAGATAGTTTAGCAGGGCGAGCTAACTATGGCTACACCTTC. Its translation: CASSQDSLAGRANYGYTF.

The V gene is TRBV29-1, the J gene TRBJ2-1; no reliable D call. Germline values: CDR1 SQVTM, CDR2 ANQGSEA. The CDR3 extends over 11 amino acids. Trimming cost V 0 bases and J 7 bases, with 4 bases left between them. For the CDR3, the DNA is TGCAGCGTTGAAGACTCGAATGAGCAGTTCTTC. Its translation: CSVEDSNEQFF.